The clone carrying this TCR beta chain was counted a few times. Antigen unknown. The sample is drawn from a study of cytomegalovirus exposure and HLA in healthy donors. Study-wide points: Within a later analysis, the majority of CMV-associated TCR beta chains appeared HLA-restricted.

Primers: 60 Vbeta forward and 13 Jbeta reverse. The assay was immunoSEQ multiplex PCR, and TCRdb's table has in-frame clones only and misses some. The sample lists about 130,000 clones; about 77% were seen once. Sequencing was done on a sample of PBMCs. The clonotype comes from a male donor in good health and CMV-seronegative.

CDR3 bases: TGTGCCATCAGTGACCCGACAGAGATGAACACTGAAGCTTTCTTT. This sequence encodes CAISDPTEMNTEAFF. The rearrangement joins TRBV10-3 to TRBJ1-1; a weak D match, TRBD1 (5 bases). Germline assignment: CDR1 ENHRY and CDR2 SYGVKD. This CDR3 spans 15 amino acids. The V and J ends lost 3 bases and 0 bases respectively, with 11 bases between them.